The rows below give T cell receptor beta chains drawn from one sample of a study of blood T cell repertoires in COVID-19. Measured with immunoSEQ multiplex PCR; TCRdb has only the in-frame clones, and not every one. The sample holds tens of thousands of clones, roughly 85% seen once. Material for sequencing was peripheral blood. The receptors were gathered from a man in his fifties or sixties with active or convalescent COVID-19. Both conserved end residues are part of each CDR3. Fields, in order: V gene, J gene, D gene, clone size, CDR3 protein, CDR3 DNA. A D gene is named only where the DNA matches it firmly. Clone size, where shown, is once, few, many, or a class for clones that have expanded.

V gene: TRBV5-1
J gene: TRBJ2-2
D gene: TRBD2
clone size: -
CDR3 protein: CASSMRTSGGASGELFF
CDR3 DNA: TGCGCCAGCAGCATGCGGACTAGCGGGGGGGCGTCCGGGGAGCTGTTTTTT

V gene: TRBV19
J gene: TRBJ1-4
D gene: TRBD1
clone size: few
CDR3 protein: CASSIGDRANEKLFF
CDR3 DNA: TGTGCCAGTAGTATAGGGGACAGGGCTAATGAAAAACTGTTTTTT

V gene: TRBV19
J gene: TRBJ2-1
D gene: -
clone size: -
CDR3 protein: CASSRASDEQFF
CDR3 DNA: TGTGCCAGTAGTAGGGCTAGCGATGAGCAGTTCTTC

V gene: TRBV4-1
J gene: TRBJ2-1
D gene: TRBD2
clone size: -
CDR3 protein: CASSQDRGGSSYNEQFF
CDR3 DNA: TGCGCCAGCAGCCAAGATCGGGGGGGAAGCTCCTACAATGAGCAGTTCTTC

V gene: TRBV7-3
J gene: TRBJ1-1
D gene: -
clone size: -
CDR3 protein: CASSGRVNTEAFF
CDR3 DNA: TGTGCCAGCAGCGGCAGGGTGAACACTGAAGCTTTCTTT

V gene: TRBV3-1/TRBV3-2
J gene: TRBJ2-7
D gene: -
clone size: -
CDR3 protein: CASSQLQRGLSYEQYF
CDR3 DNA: TGTGCCAGCAGCCAACTACAAAGGGGACTCTCCTACGAGCAGTACTTC

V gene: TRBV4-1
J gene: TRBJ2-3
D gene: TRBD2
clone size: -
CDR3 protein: CASSQTGGGGTDTQYF
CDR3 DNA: TGCGCCAGCAGCCAAACCGGCGGGGGGGGCACAGATACGCAGTATTTT

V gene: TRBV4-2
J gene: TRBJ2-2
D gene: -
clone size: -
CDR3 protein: CASSFSGFAGELFF
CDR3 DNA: TGTGCCAGCAGCTTCTCGGGATTCGCCGGGGAGCTGTTTTTT

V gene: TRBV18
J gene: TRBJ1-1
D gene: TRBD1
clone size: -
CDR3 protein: CASSPSGQGPPEAFF
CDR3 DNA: TGTGCCAGCTCACCATCGGGACAGGGCCCCCCGGAAGCTTTCTTT

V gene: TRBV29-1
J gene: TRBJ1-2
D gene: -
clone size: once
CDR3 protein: CSVTGQSDGYTF
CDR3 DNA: TGCAGCGTTACCGGACAGTCAGATGGCTACACCTTC

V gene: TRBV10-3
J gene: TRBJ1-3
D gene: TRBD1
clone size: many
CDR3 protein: CATADRGAGNTIYF
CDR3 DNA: TGTGCCACCGCGGACAGGGGAGCTGGAAACACCATATATTTT

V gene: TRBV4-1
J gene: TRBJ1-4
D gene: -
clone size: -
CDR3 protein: CASSLEIVTNEKLFF
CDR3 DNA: TGCGCCAGCAGCCTAGAAATCGTAACTAATGAAAAACTGTTTTTT

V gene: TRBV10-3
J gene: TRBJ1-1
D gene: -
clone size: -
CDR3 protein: CAIMDPQGSMNTEAFF
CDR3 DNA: TGTGCCATTATGGACCCACAGGGATCCATGAACACTGAAGCTTTCTTT

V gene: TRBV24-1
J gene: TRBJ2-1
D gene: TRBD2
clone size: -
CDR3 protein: CATSDPGTSGGANEQFF
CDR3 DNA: TGTGCCACCAGTGATCCCGGGACTAGCGGGGGGGCCAATGAGCAGTTCTTC

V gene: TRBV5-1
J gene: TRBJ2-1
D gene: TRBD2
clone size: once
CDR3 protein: CASSRTSGAHEQFF
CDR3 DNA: TGCGCCAGCAGTCGGACTAGCGGGGCCCATGAGCAGTTCTTC

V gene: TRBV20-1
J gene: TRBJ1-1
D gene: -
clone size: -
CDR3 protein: CSAKRDTEAFF
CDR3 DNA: TGCAGTGCTAAGCGGGACACTGAAGCTTTCTTT

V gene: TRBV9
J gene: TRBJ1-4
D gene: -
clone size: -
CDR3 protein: CASSVAYGVEKLFF
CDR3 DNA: TGTGCCAGCAGCGTAGCGTACGGAGTTGAAAAACTGTTTTTT

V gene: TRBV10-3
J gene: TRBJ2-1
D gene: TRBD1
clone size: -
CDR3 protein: CAISGDRGSDNEQFF
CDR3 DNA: TGTGCCATTAGTGGGGACAGGGGCTCTGACAATGAGCAGTTCTTC

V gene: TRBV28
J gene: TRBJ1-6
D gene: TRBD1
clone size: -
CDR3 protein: CASSIIGGDRNSPLHF
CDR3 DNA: TGTGCCAGCAGTATAATAGGGGGCGATCGTAATTCACCCCTCCACTTT

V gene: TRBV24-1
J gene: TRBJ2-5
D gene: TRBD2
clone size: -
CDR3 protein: CATSARLAGEETQYF
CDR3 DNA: TGTGCCACCAGCGCAAGACTAGCGGGGGAGGAGACCCAGTACTTC

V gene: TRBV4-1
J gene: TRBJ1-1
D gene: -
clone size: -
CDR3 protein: CASRNPMNTEAFF
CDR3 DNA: TGCGCCAGCAGAAATCCTATGAACACTGAAGCTTTCTTT

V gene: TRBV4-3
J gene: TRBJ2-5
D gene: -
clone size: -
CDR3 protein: CASSQDSGIQTQYF
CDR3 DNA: TGCGCCAGCAGCCAAGATTCAGGTATCCAGACCCAGTACTTC

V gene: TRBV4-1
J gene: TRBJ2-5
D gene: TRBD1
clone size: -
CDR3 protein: CASSQDADRGTGEETQYF
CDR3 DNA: TGCGCCAGCAGCCAAGACGCTGATCGCGGGACAGGTGAAGAGACCCAGTACTTC

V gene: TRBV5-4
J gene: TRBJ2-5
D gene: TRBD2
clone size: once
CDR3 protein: CASSLGSGGSKTQYF
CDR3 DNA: TGTGCCAGCAGCTTGGGCAGCGGGGGGTCTAAGACCCAGTACTTC

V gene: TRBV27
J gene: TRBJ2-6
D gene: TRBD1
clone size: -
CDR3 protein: CASSRRDRGAAGANVLTF
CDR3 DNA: TGTGCCAGCAGTCGCCGGGACAGGGGGGCGGCTGGGGCCAACGTCCTGACTTTC

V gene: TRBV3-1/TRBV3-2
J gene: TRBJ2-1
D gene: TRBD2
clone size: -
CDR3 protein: CASSFSGGYNEQFF
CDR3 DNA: TGTGCCAGCAGTTTTAGCGGGGGCTACAATGAGCAGTTCTTC

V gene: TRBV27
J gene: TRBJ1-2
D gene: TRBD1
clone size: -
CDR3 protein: CASSFRGQGDGYTF
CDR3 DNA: TGTGCCAGCAGTTTTAGGGGGCAAGGTGATGGCTACACCTTC

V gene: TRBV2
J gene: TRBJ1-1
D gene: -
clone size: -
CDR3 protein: CASYRVGTEAFF
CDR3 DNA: TGTGCCAGCTACAGGGTGGGGACTGAAGCTTTCTTT

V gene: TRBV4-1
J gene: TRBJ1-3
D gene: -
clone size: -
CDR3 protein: CASSQSTGSSGNTIYF
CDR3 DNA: TGCGCCAGCAGCCAGTCTACAGGGAGCTCTGGAAACACCATATATTTT

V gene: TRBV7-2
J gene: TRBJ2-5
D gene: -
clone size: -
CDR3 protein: CASSTPWEPRTQYF
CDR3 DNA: TGTGCCAGCAGCACCCCTTGGGAGCCCCGGACCCAGTACTTC

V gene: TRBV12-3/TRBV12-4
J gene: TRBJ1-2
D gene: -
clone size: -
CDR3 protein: CASSPGRGRGYTF
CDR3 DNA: TGTGCCAGCAGCCCCGGACGGGGTCGGGGCTACACCTTC

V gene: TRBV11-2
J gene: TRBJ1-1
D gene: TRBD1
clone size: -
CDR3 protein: CASSGTGEDTEAFF
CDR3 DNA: TGTGCCAGCAGCGGGACAGGGGAAGACACTGAAGCTTTCTTT

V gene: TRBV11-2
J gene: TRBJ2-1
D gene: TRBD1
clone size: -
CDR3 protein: CASSHGQGAWGNEQFF
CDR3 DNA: TGTGCCAGCAGCCACGGACAGGGGGCCTGGGGCAATGAGCAGTTCTTC

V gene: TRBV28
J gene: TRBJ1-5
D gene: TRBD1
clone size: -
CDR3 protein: CATIGQGHQPQHF
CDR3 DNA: TGTGCCACCATCGGACAGGGGCATCAGCCCCAGCATTTT

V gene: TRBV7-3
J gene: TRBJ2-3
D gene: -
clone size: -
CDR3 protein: CASSSGAFTDTQYF
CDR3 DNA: TGTGCCAGCAGCTCAGGGGCCTTCACAGATACGCAGTATTTT

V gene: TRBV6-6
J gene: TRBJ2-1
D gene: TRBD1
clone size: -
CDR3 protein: CASSYPQTGDEQFF
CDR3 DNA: TGTGCCAGCAGTTACCCGCAGACAGGGGATGAGCAGTTCTTC

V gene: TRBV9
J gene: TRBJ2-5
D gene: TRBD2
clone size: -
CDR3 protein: CASSVASGETQYF
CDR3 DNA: TGTGCCAGCAGCGTAGCTAGCGGCGAGACCCAGTACTTC

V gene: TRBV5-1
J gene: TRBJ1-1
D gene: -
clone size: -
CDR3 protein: CASSWGQGQNTEAFF
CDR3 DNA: TGCGCCAGCAGCTGGGGACAAGGACAGAACACTGAAGCTTTCTTT

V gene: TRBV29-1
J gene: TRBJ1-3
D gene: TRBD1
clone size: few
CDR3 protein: CSVSDRAGNTIYF
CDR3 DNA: TGCAGCGTTTCTGACAGGGCTGGAAACACCATATATTTT

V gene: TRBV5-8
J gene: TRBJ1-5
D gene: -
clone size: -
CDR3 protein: CASSLALNQPQHF
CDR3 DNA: TGTGCCAGCAGCTTGGCCCTCAATCAGCCCCAGCATTTT

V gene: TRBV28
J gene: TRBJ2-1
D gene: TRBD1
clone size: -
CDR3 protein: CASSWAAAQGAYNEQFF
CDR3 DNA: TGTGCCAGCAGTTGGGCCGCGGCACAGGGGGCCTACAATGAGCAGTTCTTC

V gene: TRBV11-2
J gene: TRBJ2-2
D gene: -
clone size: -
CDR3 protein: CASSRRGNTGELFF
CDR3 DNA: TGTGCCAGCAGCCGGCGCGGCAACACCGGGGAGCTGTTTTTT

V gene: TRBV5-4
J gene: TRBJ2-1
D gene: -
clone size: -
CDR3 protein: CASSLDRGSYNEQFF
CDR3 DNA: TGTGCCAGCAGCTTGGATAGGGGCTCCTACAATGAGCAGTTCTTC

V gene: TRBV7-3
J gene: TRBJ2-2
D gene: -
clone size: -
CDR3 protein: CASSYSAAGELFF
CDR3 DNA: TGTGCCAGCAGCTATAGCGCGGCCGGGGAGCTGTTTTTT

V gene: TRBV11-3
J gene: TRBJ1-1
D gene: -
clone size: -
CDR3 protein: CASSLQGTNTEAFF
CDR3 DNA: TGTGCCAGCAGCTTACAGGGCACGAACACTGAAGCTTTCTTT

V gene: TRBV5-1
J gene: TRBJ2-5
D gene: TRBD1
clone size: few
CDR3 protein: CASSLDRGRSETQYF
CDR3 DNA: TGCGCCAGCAGCCTAGACAGGGGGCGATCGGAGACCCAGTACTTC

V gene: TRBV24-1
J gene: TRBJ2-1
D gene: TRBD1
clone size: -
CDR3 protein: CATSTSPGQGLHEQFF
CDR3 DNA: TGTGCCACCAGCACCTCTCCGGGACAGGGATTACATGAGCAGTTCTTC

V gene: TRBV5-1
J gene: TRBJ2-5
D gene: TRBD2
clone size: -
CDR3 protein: CASSLLAGGRETQYF
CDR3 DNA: TGCGCCAGCAGCTTGCTAGCGGGGGGTCGGGAGACCCAGTACTTC

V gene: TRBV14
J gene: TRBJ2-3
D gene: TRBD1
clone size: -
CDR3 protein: CASSQRQGASKNTQYF
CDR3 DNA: TGTGCCAGCAGCCAAAGACAGGGGGCGTCCAAGAATACGCAGTATTTT

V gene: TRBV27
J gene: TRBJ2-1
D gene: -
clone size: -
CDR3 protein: CASSWSFGTYNEQFF
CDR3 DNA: TGTGCCAGCAGTTGGTCCTTCGGGACCTACAATGAGCAGTTCTTC

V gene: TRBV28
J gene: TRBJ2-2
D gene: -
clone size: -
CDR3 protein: CASSFWGRVDPGELFF
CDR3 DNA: TGTGCCAGCAGTTTTTGGGGGCGAGTGGATCCCGGGGAGCTGTTTTTT

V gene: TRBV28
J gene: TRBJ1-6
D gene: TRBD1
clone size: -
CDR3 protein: CASSSRQGASYNSPLHF
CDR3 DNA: TGTGCCAGCAGTTCTCGACAGGGGGCGTCCTATAATTCACCCCTCCACTTT

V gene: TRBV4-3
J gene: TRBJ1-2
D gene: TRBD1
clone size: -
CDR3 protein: CASSQGLGTASTKGYTF
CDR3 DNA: TGCGCCAGCAGCCAAGGTTTAGGGACAGCGTCGACTAAAGGCTACACCTTC

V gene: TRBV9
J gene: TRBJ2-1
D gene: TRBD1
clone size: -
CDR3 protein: CASSVTGVEQFF
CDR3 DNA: TGTGCCAGCAGCGTAACAGGGGTTGAGCAGTTCTTC

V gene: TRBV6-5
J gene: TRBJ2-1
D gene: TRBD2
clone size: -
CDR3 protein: CASSSRLAGGRNEQFF
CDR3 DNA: TGTGCCAGCAGTTCCAGACTAGCGGGGGGGCGAAATGAGCAGTTCTTC

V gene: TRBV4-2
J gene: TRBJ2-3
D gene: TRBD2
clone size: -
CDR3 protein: CASSHGPLAGGTDTQYF
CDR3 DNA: TGTGCCAGCAGCCATGGGCCCCTAGCGGGAGGCACAGATACGCAGTATTTT